The clone carrying this TCR beta chain appeared a few times. Antigen unknown. Libraries of TCR beta were made from 1.5 to 2.5 micrograms of genomic DNA that came from cryopreserved PBMCs. The record originates from a study of cytotoxic CD8 clonotypes in ibrutinib-treated CLL. Study in general: The group held some 11 relapsed/refractory and 15 treatment-naive patients, with under 18 IGHV unmutated. Overall study findings and caveats: The clonality rise at ibrutinib response reflected private clonotype expansion. Exceeding age-matched healthy donors, baseline clonality also tracked the counts of circulating CD8+ T cells.

Trimming pared 5 bases from V and 3 bases from J, leaving 13 bases between. The CDR3 spans 14 residues. Per germline, CDR1 MNHEY and CDR2 SMNVEV (reference sequence). Libraries were prepared by immunoSEQ multiplex PCR; TCRdb keeps only in-frame clonotypes and omits some of them. The data contain a few hundred thousand clones, 70% of them singletons. This specimen consisted of PBMCs, obtained after 24 months of ibrutinib treatment. V usage is TRBV27 and J usage is TRBJ1-2; D unresolved. The sequence was obtained from a human donor with chronic lymphocytic leukemia. Here the CDR3 reads CASSPRRTHYGYTF. CDR3 DNA sequence: TGTGCCAGCAGTCCACGCCGGACTCACTATGGCTACACCTTC.